The TCR beta chain under discussion was sequenced for a study of HIV-infected children after antiretroviral therapy interruption. Overall study: Median age was roughly 10 years (interruption) and roughly 8 years (continuous). Recorded EBV and CMV exposure existed for most children. Notes on the study in general: By the end of treatment interruption, naive CD4+ clonality (Gini) increased.

Documented treatment: PENTA 11 planned treatment interruption arm or continuous ART arm. Naive CD4+ CD45RA+ CD45RO- T cells were FACS-sorted from thawed PBMCs. CDR3 length: 15 residues. Trimming removed 9 bases from V and 3 bases from J, with 17 bases in between. Germline-derived CDR1 and CDR2 are SNHLY and FYNNEI. This clonotype was seen just once. Its antigen is as yet unknown. RNA-based 3' RACE libraries used unique molecular identifiers. Each CDR3 protein gets one entry after TCRdb re-called the 3' RACE reads with MiXCR. There are 70,000 to 90,000 distinct CDR3 sequences in the sample; about 7% occur only once, and more than 0.95% lies in the top ten.

This sample comprised CD45RA+ CD4+ T cells from PBMCs, pooled from several time points, obtained from a donor given antiretroviral therapy, either interrupted or continuous. Subset defined: naive CD4+ CD45RA+ CD45RO- T cells. The origin of this receptor is a pool of human donors with HIV. The chain recombines TRBV2 with TRBJ2-2; TRBD1 or TRBD2 may be the D gene (5 bases each). The CDR3 DNA reads as TGTGCCAGTAGTAGCCGGGACGGATACACCGGGGAGCTGTTTTTT. Protein sequence: CASSSRDGYTGELFF.